This is a list of T cell receptor beta chains from one sample in a study of blood T cell repertoires in COVID-19. Here immunoSEQ multiplex PCR was the method, and the copy in TCRdb shows in-frame clones only, minus some. This sample has about 120,000 clones, with around 81% found just once. The sample consisted of peripheral blood. The origin of the receptors is a man aged 25-40 years with COVID-19, enrolled during active disease. Both conserved end residues are part of each CDR3. The order of the fields is clone size, J gene, D gene, V gene, CDR3 protein, CDR3 DNA. D genes are given only for firm matches. Clone size is stated in some rows and not others, as once, few, many or a class when expanded.

clone_size: NA
j_call: TRBJ2-5
d_call: TRBD1
v_call: TRBV5-1
cdr3_aa: CASSRTTGYQETQYF
cdr3_nt: TGCGCCAGCAGTAGGACGACAGGGTACCAAGAGACCCAGTACTTC

clone_size: NA
j_call: TRBJ1-6
d_call: TRBD1
v_call: TRBV4-3
cdr3_aa: CASSQVYRGQNSPLHF
cdr3_nt: TGCGCCAGCAGCCAAGTTTACAGGGGGCAAAATTCACCCCTCCACTTT

clone_size: NA
j_call: TRBJ2-7
d_call: TRBD1
v_call: TRBV2
cdr3_aa: CASSVYRTGLRAWGEQYF
cdr3_nt: TGTGCCAGCAGTGTCTATAGGACAGGCCTGAGGGCGTGGGGCGAGCAGTACTTC

clone_size: NA
j_call: TRBJ1-4
d_call: TRBD1
v_call: TRBV28
cdr3_aa: CASSLLQGGSEKLFF
cdr3_nt: TGTGCCAGCAGTTTGCTTCAGGGGGGTAGTGAAAAACTGTTTTTT

clone_size: NA
j_call: TRBJ1-5
d_call: NA
v_call: TRBV10-3
cdr3_aa: CAISESSMGAQPQHF
cdr3_nt: TGTGCCATCAGTGAGTCTAGTATGGGGGCTCAGCCCCAGCATTTT

clone_size: few
j_call: TRBJ1-2
d_call: NA
v_call: TRBV27
cdr3_aa: CASSLQGSDYGYTF
cdr3_nt: TGTGCCAGCAGTTTACAGGGTTCCGACTATGGCTACACCTTC

clone_size: NA
j_call: TRBJ1-5
d_call: TRBD1
v_call: TRBV24-1
cdr3_aa: CATSDLTGDQPQHF
cdr3_nt: TGTGCCACCAGTGACCTGACAGGGGATCAGCCCCAGCATTTT

clone_size: NA
j_call: TRBJ2-1
d_call: NA
v_call: TRBV19
cdr3_aa: CASSMPPVPGNEQFF
cdr3_nt: TGTGCCAGTAGTATGCCCCCGGTGCCGGGCAATGAGCAGTTCTTC

clone_size: NA
j_call: TRBJ2-7
d_call: TRBD1
v_call: TRBV19
cdr3_aa: CASSIEQGRPYEQYF
cdr3_nt: TGTGCCAGTAGTATAGAACAGGGGCGACCCTACGAGCAGTACTTC

clone_size: NA
j_call: TRBJ1-5
d_call: TRBD1
v_call: TRBV19
cdr3_aa: CASSSQTGPQPQHF
cdr3_nt: TGTGCCAGTAGTTCACAGACAGGGCCTCAGCCCCAGCATTTT

clone_size: NA
j_call: TRBJ2-3
d_call: TRBD2
v_call: TRBV7-3
cdr3_aa: CASSTQAGGNTDTQYF
cdr3_nt: TGTGCCAGCAGTACTCAAGCGGGGGGAAACACAGATACGCAGTATTTT

clone_size: once
j_call: TRBJ1-2
d_call: NA
v_call: TRBV6-5
cdr3_aa: CASRGTTVGYTF
cdr3_nt: TGTGCCAGCAGGGGCACGACAGTTGGCTACACCTTC

clone_size: NA
j_call: TRBJ1-5
d_call: NA
v_call: TRBV7-7
cdr3_aa: CASSPTIGGGEEQPQHF
cdr3_nt: TGTGCTAGCAGCCCCACCATCGGTGGAGGGGAAGAGCAGCCCCAGCATTTT

clone_size: NA
j_call: TRBJ2-5
d_call: TRBD2
v_call: TRBV7-2
cdr3_aa: CASSWEGETQYF
cdr3_nt: TGTGCCAGCAGCTGGGAGGGCGAGACCCAGTACTTC

clone_size: NA
j_call: TRBJ2-1
d_call: TRBD2
v_call: TRBV27
cdr3_aa: CASCPSGRREQFF
cdr3_nt: TGTGCCAGCTGCCCTAGCGGGAGACGAGAGCAGTTCTTC

clone_size: NA
j_call: TRBJ2-2
d_call: NA
v_call: TRBV5-1
cdr3_aa: CASSLVSPGGELFF
cdr3_nt: TGCGCCAGCAGCTTGGTTAGTCCCGGCGGGGAGCTGTTTTTT

clone_size: once
j_call: TRBJ2-7
d_call: TRBD1
v_call: TRBV7-3
cdr3_aa: CASSPGQGFNEQYF
cdr3_nt: TGTGCCAGCAGCCCAGGACAGGGCTTTAACGAGCAGTACTTC

clone_size: NA
j_call: TRBJ2-2
d_call: NA
v_call: TRBV9
cdr3_aa: CASSPQLLGMNTGELFF
cdr3_nt: TGTGCCAGCAGCCCTCAACTACTAGGGATGAACACCGGGGAGCTGTTTTTT

clone_size: once
j_call: TRBJ2-3
d_call: TRBD1
v_call: TRBV10-1
cdr3_aa: CASSGQGPDTQYF
cdr3_nt: TGCGCCAGCAGTGGACAGGGGCCGGATACGCAGTATTTT